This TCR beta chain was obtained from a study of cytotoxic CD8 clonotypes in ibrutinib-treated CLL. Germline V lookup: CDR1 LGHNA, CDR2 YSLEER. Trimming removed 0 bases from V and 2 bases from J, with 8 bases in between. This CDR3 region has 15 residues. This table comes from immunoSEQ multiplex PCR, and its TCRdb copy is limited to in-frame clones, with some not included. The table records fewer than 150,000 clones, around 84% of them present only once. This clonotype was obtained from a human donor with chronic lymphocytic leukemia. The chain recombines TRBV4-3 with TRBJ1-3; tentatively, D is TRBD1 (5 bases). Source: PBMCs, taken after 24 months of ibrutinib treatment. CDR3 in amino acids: CASSQDRAAGNTIYF. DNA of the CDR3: TGCGCCAGCAGCCAAGACAGGGCGGCTGGAAACACCATATATTTT.